This T cell receptor beta chain was identified during a study of Ad26.COV2.S vaccination and SARS-CoV-2 variants. The data were produced by immunoSEQ multiplex PCR, yet TCRdb's version contains in-frame clones alone and is incomplete. The sample includes some 300,000 clones, about 86% of them seen just once. Note on this clone: What it binds is unknown.

The treatment: around 19 received Ad26.COV2.S at low or high dose, single or two shots; 5 received placebo; per-sample allocation not given. Material that was analyzed had been drawn on day 63 after the first vaccine or placebo injection. There are 13 residues in the CDR3. V lost 4 bases, J lost 2 bases, and 9 bases lay in between. Study-level results: Post-vaccination spike-specific CD8+ and CD4+ T cell responses reportedly had substantial breadth. Total responses of T cells may have been underestimated by the analyses of TCR breadth and depth.

This sequence originates from a person aged 18-60 years who received the Ad26.COV2.S COVID-19 vaccine or a placebo. The V and J genes are TRBV12-3 or TRBV12-4 and TRBJ2-7; D possibly corresponds to TRBD1 (5 bases). The specimen was peripheral blood, collected in a trial of Ad26.COV2.S vaccine versus placebo. The CDR3 region is CASSSRQTYEQYF. In DNA, the CDR3 is TGTGCCAGCAGTTCGCGACAGACCTACGAGCAGTACTTC.